This T cell receptor beta chain was captured by sequencing in a study of OX40 agonist ivuxolimab in advanced cancers. Study details: At 0.01 to 10 mg/kg, ivuxolimab was administered intravenously to patients every 2 weeks. The study's findings and limits: Among T cells, CD8+ cells averaged more expanded clones than CD4+ cells. Some nonresponders likewise displayed low normalized T-cell clonal expansion.

Libraries were prepared by immunoSEQ multiplex PCR; TCRdb keeps only in-frame clonotypes and omits some of them. This table holds roughly 92,000 clones, roughly 87% found once. Trimming pared 3 bases from V and 1 base from J, leaving 6 bases between. CDR3 length: 13 residues. Germline V gene lookup returns CDR1 SGHVS and CDR2 FQNEAQ. This clone has only one observation. Its antigen is unidentified. The V gene is TRBV7-8, the J gene TRBJ2-5; D call uncertain. This clonotype was sampled from an adult with an advanced solid tumor such as melanoma, head and neck, liver or kidney cancer. Sequenced here: CD4+ or CD8+ T cells sorted from blood, sampled in a trial of the OX40 agonist ivuxolimab. CDR3 DNA sequence: TGTGCCAGCAGCTTTAGTGCCCAAGAGACCCAGTACTTC. This translates into CASSFSAQETQYF.